This T cell receptor (beta chain) was captured by sequencing in a study of T cell responses to AZD1222 COVID-19 vaccine. Study-level points and caveats: An increase in Spike-specific TCR breadth and depth was observed after two AZD1222 doses. Dominant at 160-218 and 743-854, vaccine-associated CD4 TCRs also spanned spike.

Clones were sequenced by immunoSEQ multiplex PCR, and TCRdb holds only the in-frame ones, with some missing. Of 80,000 to 100,000 clones detected, 70% to 90% appear once; the ten largest clones hold 11%. The ends were cut back, 3 bases at V and 8 bases at J, with 20 bases in the middle. This CDR3 has 15 residues. Germline-derived CDR1 and CDR2 are SGHTS and YDEGEE. Note on this clone: Its antigen is unknown.

Sequencing used peripheral blood, obtained 28 days after the second AZD1222 dose. The sequence was obtained from an adult who received the AZD1222 COVID-19 vaccine. The chain links TRBV5-8 to TRBJ1-2; D possibly corresponds to TRBD1 (5 bases). CDR3 in DNA: TGTGCCAGCAGCTACTTCGCGATTACAAGGGGCGGCTACACCTTC. It yields the protein CASSYFAITRGGYTF.